This record covers a single T cell receptor (beta chain). Its target is not known. The germline gives CDR1 ENHRY, CDR2 SYGVKD. Trimming took off 10 bases at V and 4 bases at J, with 10 bases between the two ends. CDR3 length: 11 residues. TCRdb's table, derived via immunoSEQ multiplex PCR, lists solely in-frame clones and lacks some. The sample includes around 150,000 clones, approximately 81% of them seen just once. There was relapse after autologous stem cell transplantation in every patient, and there was variation in brentuximab vedotin exposure. The source of the sample is a study of PD-1 blockade in classical Hodgkin lymphoma. Findings and caveats of the study: Newly diagnosed patients and complete responders had comparable diversity at baseline.

The receptor was derived from a human donor with classical Hodgkin lymphoma. The chain joins TRBV10-3 to TRBJ2-5, with D hard to call. Sequencing was performed on peripheral blood mononuclear cells (PBMCs), taken before the second cycle of nivolumab. The CDR3: CATQTAETQYF. DNA for the CDR3: TGTGCCACCCAGACTGCAGAGACCCAGTACTTC.